This TCR beta chain emerged from a study of blood T cells in healthy people across ages. This clonotype was observed a single time. Its specificity is unknown. Findings and limits, study-wide: A strong correlation between TCR beta diversity and naive T cell percentage was seen. Versus aged donors, long-lived donors had higher diversity and more naive CD4+ cells.

With a J-beta primer mix and a sample-barcoded 5' primer, a second PCR ran about 7 to 12 cycles. Each CDR3 protein gets one entry after TCRdb re-called the 5' RACE reads with MiXCR. The sample has around 800,000 distinct CDR3 sequences, 25% to 30% seen once; the top ten hold 2.5% to 3.5%. These data also featured in a second study, about T cells of mothers and their children. Per that paper: Reads recorded for TCR beta CDR3 numbered over 8.5 million per mother and roughly 3 million per child. Related and unrelated pairs show similar shaping of TCR recombination output by thymic selection.

The sample consisted of blood. The TCR originated in a boy between 5 and 17 years old in good health.

CDR3 DNA: TGTGCCAGCAGCTTTCATTTCGGCGAGCAGTACTTC. Translated, it gives CASSFHFGEQYF. V is TRBV7-3 and J is TRBJ2-5; D remains unclear. The closer fit of TRBJ2-7 to the DNA end suggests the J call may be wrong. CDR1 is SGHTA, CDR2 FQGTGA, per germline. The CDR3 loop spans 12 amino acids.